This TCR beta chain derives from a study of identical twins (dated by TCRdb to the mid-2010s). For the study in its entirety: To test whether fetal clonotypes persist, the study used deep sequencing on TCR alpha and beta repertoires from monozygotic twins, unrelated adults of various ages, and cord blood. Replicate twin experiments were performed at different times using different library preparation protocols to rule out contamination.

Findings and caveats that apply to the study as a whole: In monozygotic twins, recombination models systematically underestimated out-of-frame TCR alpha sharing, but the models matched the sharing seen between unrelated individuals. Fewer insertions were carried by abundant cord blood beta clonotypes; a weaker similar trend was observed in young adult naive repertoires, while no such trend was observed in memory repertoires. A weaker excess of twin sharing was found in beta out-of-frame sequences because the signal-to-noise ratio was lowered by fewer shared sequences. Zero-insertion analyses could be partly confounded by invariant T cells such as MAIT and iNKT, though diverse VJ usage argued against such confounding for most clonotypes. Because the same donors could not be followed over many years, the conclusions depended on cross-sectional statistical analysis. Compared with coincidental sharing between unrelated individuals, out-of-frame TCR alpha sequences shared between twins had an excess of sequences with low generation probability.

As to this clonotype: The target of this receptor is not known. Base qualities are not recorded, but no much larger clone differs from it by a single base.

Only healthy Caucasian donors were included. Three pairs of female monozygotic twins, all aged about 18 to 29 years, made up the twin cohort. CD4+ and CD8+ T cell populations were isolated with positive isolation kits from Invitrogen. The library was made by 5' RACE. Sequenced on an Illumina HiSeq 2000. Template switching added a universal primer binding site, and the final cDNA carried a unique molecular identifier that allowed TCR cDNA molecules to be counted accurately. Specific primers in the conserved constant-segment region were used to synthesize first-strand cDNA for the TCR alpha and beta chains. To control for contamination, every cDNA library was double barcoded, receiving both a SMART-Mk sample barcode and Illumina barcodes. TruSeq adapter sequences and Illumina sample barcodes were added in two successive PCR steps. The Illumina HiSeq platform was used with custom primers to sequence TCR alpha and beta cDNA libraries. From the authors' description of their analysis: Unique molecular identifiers were extracted from raw reads with MiGEC, and CDR3 positions were determined with MiXCR. Recombination models were inferred per individual with the repgenHMM and IGoR tools using an EM algorithm. Shared clonotypes were analyzed with the tcR package in R, and sharing was normalized by the product of cloneset sizes. To study raw recombination free of thymic and clonal selection effects, out-of-frame nonproductive sequences were analyzed. The public reads were reanalyzed by TCRdb: fastp trimming at Q25, MiXCR alignment, in-frame beta chains only. Merged by CDR3 protein, the rows form single entries marked with the most common genes and DNA. The V and J calls shown here were made by TCRdb, not taken from the authors' results. In this sample the table shows some 570,000 distinct CDR3 sequences, about 20% of which occur a single time. The biggest ten clones account for around 0.48% of the sample.

Inclusive of the bounding cysteine and phenylalanine, the CDR3 is 16 residues long. Only CDR3 DNA remains: 48 bases, in frame from the first base. CDR1 and CDR2 were assigned from the germline V gene (reference sequence) as DFQATT and SNEGSKA. Clipping removes 8 bases from V and 4 bases from J, with 15 as the unmatched junction base count. This sample also appeared in a second study, on yellow fever vaccine responses in identical twins. According to the second study: According to the authors, in identical twins the way T cells responded to vaccination appeared partly convergent and partly personalized. The study precisely tracked vaccine-responding T cell clones in identical twins.

The sequence came from a woman under 30 in good health. The sequenced material came from CD4+ T cells sorted from blood. The chain is assembled from TRBV20-1 and TRBJ2-5; TRBD2 aligns with 11 central bases. The CDR3 amino acid sequence is: CSTQRPSGGSVETQYF. Read as DNA, the sequence is TGCAGTACTCAGAGACCTAGCGGGGGGTCGGTAGAGACCCAGTACTTC.